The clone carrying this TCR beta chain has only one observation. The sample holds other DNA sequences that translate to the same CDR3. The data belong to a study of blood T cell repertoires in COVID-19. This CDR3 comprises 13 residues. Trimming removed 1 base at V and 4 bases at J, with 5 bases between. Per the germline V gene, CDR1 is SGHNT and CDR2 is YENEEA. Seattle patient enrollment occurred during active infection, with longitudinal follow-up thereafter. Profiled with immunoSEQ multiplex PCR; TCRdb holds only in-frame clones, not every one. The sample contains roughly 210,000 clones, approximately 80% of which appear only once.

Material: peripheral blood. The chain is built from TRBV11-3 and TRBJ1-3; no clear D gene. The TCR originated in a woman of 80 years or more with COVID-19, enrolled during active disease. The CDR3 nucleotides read TGTGCCAGCAGCTTAGGAGTAGGAAACACCATATATTTT. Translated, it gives CASSLGVGNTIYF.